This is a list of T cell receptor beta chains from one sample in a study of blood T cell repertoires in COVID-19. The repertoire was sequenced with immunoSEQ multiplex PCR; TCRdb's copy has only in-frame clones and lacks some. Of some 250,000 clones in the sample, around 84% were seen once. The specimen sequenced was PBMCs or T cells enriched from blood (not recorded which). The receptor set was obtained from a man younger than 30 who had recovered from COVID-19. The CDR3 runs from the conserved cysteine through the conserved F or W. The D gene is left open where the match is weak. Size tells how often a clone was seen (once, few, many) or the class of an expanded clone, and some rows leave it out.

j_call clone_size d_call v_call cdr3_nt cdr3_aa
TRBJ1-2 NA TRBD1 TRBV27 TGTGCCAGCACCCCCGGGACAGGGGGCGGTGGCTACACCTTC CASTPGTGGGGYTF
TRBJ1-4 NA TRBD1 TRBV3-1/TRBV3-2 TGTGCCAGCAGCCATCCGACAGGGGGTAGAGAAAAACTGTTTTTT CASSHPTGGREKLFF
TRBJ1-1 NA NA TRBV30 TGTGCCTGGAGTGTACTTCGGGACTACACTGAAGCTTTCTTT CAWSVLRDYTEAFF
TRBJ2-7 NA NA TRBV7-6 TGTGCCAGCAGCTTAGGGACACCAAACTACGAGCAGTACTTC CASSLGTPNYEQYF
TRBJ1-1 NA NA TRBV5-6 TGTGCCAGCAGCTTCAGGAGGGGCACTGAAGCTTTCTTT CASSFRRGTEAFF
TRBJ2-1 NA TRBD1 TRBV5-1 TGCGCCAGCAGCTTGGAGGACAGGGTGTCGTATAATGAGCAGTTCTTC CASSLEDRVSYNEQFF
TRBJ2-3 NA NA TRBV6-5 TGTGCCAGCAGTTACTCGCTGTGGGAGGATCAAGATACGCAGTATTTT CASSYSLWEDQDTQYF
TRBJ2-2 NA NA TRBV7-9 TGTGCCAGCAGCTCAACCCCAGGGTATGCGAACACCGGGGAGCTGTTTTTT CASSSTPGYANTGELFF
TRBJ2-3 NA NA TRBV5-1 TGCGCCAGCAGCCCCGAGGCCGCTAGCACAGATACGCAGTATTTT CASSPEAASTDTQYF
TRBJ2-2 few TRBD2 TRBV2 TGTGCCAGCCGGACTAGCGGTACCGGGGAGCTGTTTTTT CASRTSGTGELFF
TRBJ1-2 NA NA TRBV10-3 TGTGCCATCACCACCCCAGCGAGCCCCTATGGCTACACCTTC CAITTPASPYGYTF
TRBJ2-5 few NA TRBV5-1 TGCGCCAGCTGTTTGGGGCAGGGAAGGGAGACCCAGTACTTC CASCLGQGRETQYF
TRBJ1-2 NA NA TRBV5-6 TGTGCCAGCAGCTTGAGGCGGGAGGGCTATGGCTACACCTTC CASSLRREGYGYTF
TRBJ1-4 NA NA TRBV2 TGTGCCAGCAGGGGGCTGGGTGAAAAACTGTTTTTT CASRGLGEKLFF
TRBJ1-5 NA NA TRBV27 TGTGCCAGCAGTTACACCTCCAATCAGCCCCAGCATTTT CASSYTSNQPQHF
TRBJ2-1 NA NA TRBV10-3 TGTGCCATGGGGGGACTCGTGAATGAGCAGTTCTTC CAMGGLVNEQFF
TRBJ2-2 NA TRBD1 TRBV19 TGTGCCAGTAATGAGGGGACAGGGTTGAGGGGGGAGCTGTTTTTT CASNEGTGLRGELFF
TRBJ2-2 NA TRBD2 TRBV12-5 TGTGCTAGTAGGGGAGCGGGAGACACCGGGGAGCTGTTTTTT CASRGAGDTGELFF
TRBJ1-1 NA TRBD1 TRBV5-1 TGCGCCAGCAGCTTATTATCAGGGGGCGTTAACACTGAAGCTTTCTTT CASSLLSGGVNTEAFF
TRBJ2-7 NA NA TRBV28 TGTGCCAGCAGTTTATATGGCGGATCCACCTACGAGCAGTACTTC CASSLYGGSTYEQYF
TRBJ2-1 NA NA TRBV3-1/TRBV3-2 TGTGCCAGCAGCCAACTAGCGAGCTCCTACAATGAGCAGTTCTTC CASSQLASSYNEQFF
TRBJ2-7 NA NA TRBV10-1 TGCGCCAGCAGTGAATTTACAGGGAGGGGCGAGCAGTACTTC CASSEFTGRGEQYF
TRBJ1-2 NA TRBD1 TRBV28 TGTGCCAGCAGCCCATCCCGGACAGGGTATAGTGGCTACACCTTC CASSPSRTGYSGYTF
TRBJ1-4 NA NA TRBV18 TGTGCCAGCTCACCGGGAGGAAATGAAAAACTGTTTTTT CASSPGGNEKLFF
TRBJ2-3 NA TRBD2 TRBV5-4 TGTGCCAGCAGAACGGGACTAGACACAGATACGCAGTATTTT CASRTGLDTDTQYF
TRBJ1-1 NA TRBD1 TRBV3-1/TRBV3-2 TGTGCCAGCAGCCAAGATATTTACGGGACAGGGAACACTGAAGCTTTCTTT CASSQDIYGTGNTEAFF
TRBJ2-7 NA NA TRBV4-2 TGTGCCAGCAGCCAAGAAACAAGTCCCAGCTCCTACGAGCAGTACTTC CASSQETSPSSYEQYF
TRBJ2-5 NA NA TRBV18 TGTGCCAGCTCCCCCGTGGGGGGAGAGACCCAGTACTTC CASSPVGGETQYF
TRBJ2-3 NA TRBD1 TRBV5-8 TGTGCCAGCAGCTCGGGACAGGCCCAACTGTATACGCAGTATTTT CASSSGQAQLYTQYF
TRBJ1-1 NA NA TRBV2 TGTGCCAGCAGACTCAATCTGGCTTTCTTT CASRLNLAFF
TRBJ1-2 NA NA TRBV9 TGTGCCAGCAGCGCAAACAGTCGGCATGGCTACACCTTC CASSANSRHGYTF
TRBJ2-3 NA NA TRBV5-1 TGCGCCAGCAGCTTGGGCAGGGAGGCAGATACGCAGTATTTT CASSLGREADTQYF
TRBJ2-7 NA NA TRBV18 TGTGCCAGCTCACCAAGTGGGGACTTCTACGAGCAGTACTTC CASSPSGDFYEQYF
TRBJ1-6 NA TRBD1 TRBV6-5 TGTGCCAGCAGTTACCTCGGGCAGGGGGGTTCACCCCTCCACTTT CASSYLGQGGSPLHF
TRBJ1-6 NA TRBD1 TRBV5-1 TGCGCCAGCAGCCCGGACAGGGAAAATTCACCCCTCCACTTT CASSPDRENSPLHF